The rows below give T cell receptor beta chains drawn from one sample of a study of T-cell reconstitution after alpha-beta-depleted transplantation in children. TCRdb re-called the PCR reads with MiXCR, one entry per CDR3 protein. The sample comprises a few hundred thousand distinct CDR3 sequences, approximately 9.9% of which are singletons, and over 4.5% rests with the top ten. Sequencing used PBMCs from the stem cell graft donor, obtained from the stem cell graft. Receptors were obtained from a human donor who donated a stem cell graft to a child with SCID. The CDR3 runs from the conserved cysteine through the conserved F or W. D genes are given only for firm matches. Clone size is shown for a subset of rows, as once, few, many or a class of expanded clone.

D,V,size,J,length,DNA,CDR3
.,TRBV4-1,many,TRBJ1-1,13,TGCGCCAGCAGCCTACCCAGGGCAGTCGAAGCTTTCTTT,CASSLPRAVEAFF
.,TRBV7-9,many,TRBJ1-1,13,TGTGCCAGCAGCATCCAGGAGAACACTGAAGCTTTCTTT,CASSIQENTEAFF
.,TRBV5-1,many,TRBJ1-4,16,TGCGCCAGCAGCCAAGGACGGGTTTCAACTAATGAAAAACTGTTTTTT,CASSQGRVSTNEKLFF
TRBD1,TRBV6-5,many,TRBJ1-3,15,TGTGCCAGCAGTTACGGGCAGGGGGTGGAAAACACCATATATTTT,CASSYGQGVENTIYF
TRBD2,TRBV5-1,few,TRBJ2-1,18,TGCGCCAGCAGCTTGGTTCCCAAGGGGACTAGCGGGGGCAATGAGCAGTTCTTC,CASSLVPKGTSGGNEQFF
TRBD2,TRBV6-1,many,TRBJ2-3,15,TGTGCCAGCAGTGTGACTAGCGGGGGGGCAGATACGCAGTATTTT,CASSVTSGGADTQYF
TRBD1,TRBV20-1,.,TRBJ2-7,14,TGCAGTGCGCGGACCCGGGACAGGGGCCTAGAGCAGTACTTC,CSARTRDRGLEQYF
.,TRBV12-3/TRBV12-4,few,TRBJ1-1,11,TGTGCCAGCAATCGGGGCATGGAAGCTTTCTTT,CASNRGMEAFF
.,TRBV28,many,TRBJ2-4,12,TGTGCCAGCAGTTACGACGGTAACATTCAGTACTTC,CASSYDGNIQYF
TRBD1,TRBV5-5,many,TRBJ2-7,15,TGTGCCAGCAGCTTGCAAGGGGGCGTTGCCTACGAGCAGTACTTC,CASSLQGGVAYEQYF
.,TRBV20-1,many,TRBJ2-3,13,TGCAGTGCTCGGGGGGCTAGCACAGATACGCAGTATTTT,CSARGASTDTQYF
.,TRBV5-1,many,TRBJ2-1,14,TGCGCCAGCAGCTCTACCCCTGACTACAATGAGCAGTTCTTC,CASSSTPDYNEQFF
TRBD1,TRBV12-3/TRBV12-4,many,TRBJ2-6,18,TGTGCCAGCAGTTTAGCGGACAGGTCCCCCTCTGGGGCCAACGTCCTGACTTTC,CASSLADRSPSGANVLTF
.,TRBV6-4,few,TRBJ2-1,15,TGTGCCAGCAGCCCGACTAGATTCGGGTACAATGAGCAGTTCTTC,CASSPTRFGYNEQFF
TRBD2,TRBV5-1,.,TRBJ2-1,16,TGCGCCAGCAGCCTGAGTATGATCGGACTAGCAAGTGAGCAGTTCTTC,CASSLSMIGLASEQFF
.,TRBV28,many,TRBJ2-7,12,TGTGCCAGCAGGGACCGGGGCTACGAGCAGTACTTC,CASRDRGYEQYF
.,TRBV23-1,.,TRBJ2-3,16,TGCGCCAGCAGTCAATCATGTAAGGGGAGCACAGATACGCAGTATTTT,CASSQSCKGSTDTQYF
TRBD1,TRBV3-1,many,TRBJ1-1,17,TGTGCCAGCAGCCACGCGCCTAGAAAGGGGGCCCTCATTCCAGCTTTCTTT,CASSHAPRKGALIPAFF
.,TRBV4-3,many,TRBJ1-4,15,TGCGCCAGCAGCCGATTGACCGCCCCAGGGGAAAAACTGTTTTTT,CASSRLTAPGEKLFF
.,TRBV12-3/TRBV12-4,many,TRBJ2-7,13,TGTGCCAGCTCCGGACAGTTCGACTACGAGCAGTACTTC,CASSGQFDYEQYF
TRBD1,TRBV20-1,many,TRBJ1-5,17,TGCAGTGCTAGACTATCTACAGGGGCCGGTGGCAATCAGCCCCAGCATTTT,CSARLSTGAGGNQPQHF
TRBD2,TRBV15,many,TRBJ2-3,16,TGTGCCACCAGCAGAGAGCTAGCGGGAATTACAGATACGCAGTATTTT,CATSRELAGITDTQYF
.,TRBV20-1,.,TRBJ2-3,15,TGCAGTGCTAGAGAACCCCGGAGGGGCACAGATACGCAGTATTTT,CSAREPRRGTDTQYF
.,TRBV5-1,many,TRBJ2-5,14,TGCGCCAGCAGCTCGTCAGGACCCCAAGAGACCCAGTACTTC,CASSSSGPQETQYF
.,TRBV12-3/TRBV12-4,many,TRBJ1-2,14,TGTGCCAGCAGTTCAAACAGGGATCTGAATGGCTACACCTTC,CASSSNRDLNGYTF
.,TRBV6-5,many,TRBJ2-5,15,TGTGCCAGCAGTTACTCCCCCCCAGGGGAAGAGACCCAGTACTTC,CASSYSPPGEETQYF
.,TRBV7-8,many,TRBJ2-1,14,TGTGCCACCGCCGCGGGGAGCTCCTACAATGAGCAGTTCTTC,CATAAGSSYNEQFF
.,TRBV27,few,TRBJ2-5,14,TGTGCCAGCAGTTTACTAGCTGAGGGTGAGACCCAGTACTTC,CASSLLAEGETQYF